Following are 5 T cell receptor beta chains from one sample sequenced in a study of cytomegalovirus exposure and HLA in healthy donors. Assay: immunoSEQ multiplex PCR; the TCRdb copy retains only in-frame clones and omits some. The top ten hold roughly 4% of the sample, which has 90,000 to 110,000 clones, about 86% seen once. The sample comprised PBMCs. Receptors originate from a woman between 18 and 29 years old in good health and CMV-seropositive.

V gene TRBV11-2 combines with J gene TRBJ1-2, with D hard to call. Germline assignment: CDR1 SGHAT and CDR2 FQNNGV. The CDR3 is 14 residues long. V lost 5 bases and J lost 2, with 12 bases in between. The CDR3 spells CASSTYHSNYGYTF. The CDR3 bases are TGTGCCAGCAGCACTTACCACAGCAACTATGGCTACACCTTC.

This chain connects TRBV5-4 to TRBJ2-2; a weak D match, TRBD1 (6 bases). Germline V gene sequence: CDR1 SGHNT, CDR2 YYREEE (reference sequence). CDR3 length equals 14 residues. The V and J ends lost 0 bases and 6 bases respectively, with 9 bases between them. CDR3 coding DNA: TGTGCCAGCAGCTTGGAGGCAGGGGCCGGGGAGCTGTTTTTT. Translation: CASSLEAGAGELFF. Complete variable domain (other parts from reference TRBV5-4 and TRBJ2-2): ETGVTQSPTHLIKTRGQQVTLRCSSQSGHNTVSWYQQALGQGPQFIFQYYREEENGRGNFPPRFSGLQFPNYSSELNVNALELDDSALYLCASSLEAGAGELFFGEGSRLTVL.

This clone appeared once. This rearrangement joins TRBV19 to TRBJ1-2; 11 bases map to TRBD1. Trimming took 5 bases from V and 7 from J; bases not matched to a gene: 6. The CDR3 is made up of 14 amino acids. Per the germline V gene, CDR1 is LNHDA and CDR2 is SQIVND (reference sequence). CDR3 loop: CASSGDRGNAGYTF. As DNA, the CDR3 is TGTGCCAGTAGTGGGGACAGGGGGAACGCTGGCTACACCTTC.

This chain links TRBV5-4 with TRBJ2-7; maybe TRBD2 (6 bases). Trimming took 1 base from V and 0 from J, leaving 11 bases between them. The CDR3 totals 15 residues. CDR1 SGHNT and CDR2 YYREEE come from the germline V gene (reference sequence). In nucleotides, the CDR3 is TGTGCCAGCAGCTTGCGCCTAGCGAGCTCCTACGAGCAGTACTTC. Its protein is CASSLRLASSYEQYF. Full variable domain (outside the CDR3, taken from reference TRBV5-4 and TRBJ2-7): ETGVTQSPTHLIKTRGQQVTLRCSSQSGHNTVSWYQQALGQGPQFIFQYYREEENGRGNFPPRFSGLQFPNYSSELNVNALELDDSALYLCASSLRLASSYEQYFGPGTRLTVT.

This clone came up once. The chain joins TRBV19 to TRBJ2-1; TRBD2 aligns across 7 bases. The ends lost 1 base at V and 7 bases at J; junction bases unmatched: 4. Germline CDR1 reads LNHDA; CDR2 reads SQIVND (reference sequence). The CDR3 consists of 14 residues. This CDR3 reads CASSIVSGVNEQFF. The DNA for the CDR3 is TGTGCCAGTAGTATAGTCAGCGGGGTAAATGAGCAGTTCTTC.